This TCR beta chain was recovered during a study of T-cell reconstitution after alpha-beta-depleted transplantation in children. In germline, CDR1 is MNHEY, CDR2 SVGAGI. The J segment lost 4 bases and the V segment lost 4 bases, leaving 6 bases of the junction unmatched. The CDR3 extends over 14 amino acids. Construction of the TCRbeta library involved unique molecular identifiers. TCRdb fed the PCR reads into MiXCR, producing one record per CDR3 protein. The sample comprises over 550,000 distinct CDR3 sequences, about 10% of which are singletons, and approximately 4.1% rests with the top ten. Sequencing used PBMCs from the stem cell graft donor, obtained from the stem cell graft. The TCR comes from a human donor who donated a stem cell graft to a child with acute myeloid leukemia. The chain links TRBV6-5 to TRBJ1-1, with 7 bases lining up with TRBD1. The CDR3 loop reads CASSSQGGSTEAFF. CDR3 DNA: TGTGCCAGCAGTTCGCAGGGGGGGAGCACTGAAGCTTTCTTT.